Following are 18 T cell receptor beta chains from one sample sequenced in a study of shared clonotypes between healthy human individuals (dated by TCRdb to 2018 to 2021). The library was generated by the immunoSEQ multiplex PCR assay. Sourced from immuneACCESS, this table was stored by TCRdb with only in-frame sequences that have V and J called. A share of the clones is absent; for the studies checked, an unresolved V gene accounts for under half, and the remainder has no known explanation. In all, the sample holds about 460,000 clones, and 77% of those were seen once. The top ten hold more than 10% of the sample. The sequenced material came from PBMCs. These receptors came from a woman aged 40 to 49 in good health. Some clones in this sample may be carry-over from other donors' samples.

This chain links TRBV23-1 with TRBJ2-7, with 9 bases that match TRBD2. TRBV23-1 is reported as an ORF; its role is uncertain. The CDR3 length is 19 residues. With 3 bases clipped from V and 3 bases from J, the junction kept 18 bases outside the gene matches. The CDR3 sequence is CASSHPDAFGQREVYEQYF. The CDR3 coding sequence is TGCGCCAGCAGTCATCCTGACGCTTTCGGGCAGCGGGAGGTCTACGAGCAGTACTTC.

On this clone: At the DNA level, this CDR3 is encoded by other sequences in the same sample as well. The chain employs TRBV30 and TRBJ2-7, with D possibly being TRBD1 (6 bases). Trimming removed 3 bases at V and 3 bases at J, with 6 bases between. The CDR3 runs 11 residues. CDR1 GTSNPN and CDR2 SVGIG come from the germline V gene (reference sequence). DNA for the CDR3: TGTGCCTGGAGACAGGGCTACGAGCAGTACTTC. Encoded protein: CAWRQGYEQYF.

The chain couples TRBV9 to TRBJ2-1, with 8 bases that match TRBD2. The V gene's germline CDR1 is SGDLS and CDR2 YYNGEE. This CDR3 spans 14 amino acids. Trimming took 4 bases from V and 9 from J; bases not matched to a gene: 9. CDR3 sequence reads: CASSLISGSSEQFF. For the CDR3, the DNA is TGTGCCAGCAGCTTAATCAGCGGGAGTAGTGAGCAGTTCTTC.

The chain carries TRBV27 and TRBJ1-4, with no clear D. V was shortened by 1 base and J by 3 bases, with 12 bases between the two germline ends. The CDR3 is 16 residues long. Germline loops: CDR1 MNHEY, CDR2 SMNVEV (reference sequence). The CDR3 sequence: CASSLFMGMANEKLFF. The CDR3 DNA reads as TGTGCCAGCAGTTTATTCATGGGGATGGCTAATGAAAAACTGTTTTTT. The complete variable domain, with remaining parts taken from reference TRBV27 and TRBJ1-4, reads EAQVTQNPRYLITVTGKKLTVTCSQNMNHEYMSWYRQDPGLGLRQIYYSMNVEVTDKGDVPEGYKVSRKEKRNFPLILESPSPNQTSLYFCASSLFMGMANEKLFFGSGTQLSVL.

The chain recombines TRBV10-3 with TRBJ2-7; 7 nucleotides line up with TRBD1. The CDR3 runs to 16 residues. Germline CDR1 is ENHRY and CDR2 is SYGVKD. Trimming at V came to 3 bases and at J to 3 bases, leaving 11 bases not matched to a gene. Here the CDR3 reads CAISDLRQGGLYEQYF. DNA for the CDR3: TGTGCCATCAGTGATTTGAGACAGGGTGGCCTCTACGAGCAGTACTTC.

The rearrangement links TRBV4-1 to TRBJ2-7; TRBD2 agrees at 8 bases. In germline, CDR1 is MGHRA, CDR2 YSYEKL. The CDR3 loop spans 18 amino acids. J was trimmed by 1 base and V by 0 bases; bases with no gene match: 11. The CDR3 DNA reads as TGCGCCAGCAGCCAAGAGTCCAGCGGGAGCTATATTTCCTACGAGCAGTACTTC. This codes for CASSQESSGSYISYEQYF.

The chain recombines TRBV6-6 with TRBJ1-1, with 7 positions matching TRBD1. The ends lost 5 bases at V and 4 bases at J; junction bases unmatched: 10. Looked up from germline, CDR1 is MNHNY and CDR2 is SVGAGI (reference sequence). The CDR3 consists of 15 residues. The CDR3 DNA follows: TGTGCCAGCAGTCCACAGGGGATAGGAGGCACTGAAGCTTTCTTT. Translating it yields CASSPQGIGGTEAFF.

The chain joins TRBV29-1 to TRBJ2-3; no firm D call. V lost 1 base and J 7 bases, leaving 12 bases between the germline ends. Germline loops: CDR1 SQVTM, CDR2 ANQGSEA. This CDR3 region has 13 residues. CDR3 protein: CSVEGASSYTQYF. Here the CDR3 DNA reads TGCAGCGTTGAAGGGGCGAGCAGTTATACGCAGTATTTT.

The sample holds one count of this clone. This sequence is one base from a far larger clone and is likely a read error. CDR3 in amino acids: CAWSGGRYGQYF. The CDR3 DNA follows: TGTGCCTGGAGTGGGGGGCGTTACGGGCAGTACTTC. The chain recombines TRBV30 with TRBJ2-7, with D perhaps TRBD1 (6 bases). This CDR3 comprises 12 residues. Per germline, CDR1 GTSNPN and CDR2 SVGIG (reference sequence). Filled out from reference TRBV30 and TRBJ2-7, the complete variable domain reads SQTIHQWPATLVQPVGSPLSLECTVEGTSNPNLYWYRQAAGRGLQLLFYSVGIGQISSEVPQNLSASRPQDRQFILSSKKLLLSDSGFYLCAWSGGRYGQYFGPGTRLTVT.

The chain is built from TRBV5-4 and TRBJ1-2; D might be TRBD1 (5 bases). The CDR3 covers 14 residues. Trimming removed 5 bases from V and 0 bases from J, with 11 bases in between. Per the germline V gene, CDR1 is SGHNT and CDR2 is YYREEE (reference sequence). CDR3 loop: CASRRDGPNYGYTF. The CDR3 DNA reads as TGTGCCAGCAGACGGGACGGACCTAACTATGGCTACACCTTC.

J is TRBJ1-2 and V is TRBV27, with D unresolved. Germline V gene data show CDR1 as MNHEY and CDR2 as SMNVEV (reference sequence). The V gene lost 5 bases and the J gene lost 4 bases, with 11 bases spanning the gap. CDR3 length: 13 amino acids. CDR3 sequence: CASSKHLFYGYTF. The CDR3 DNA reads TGTGCCAGCAGTAAACACCTATTCTATGGCTACACCTTC.

As to this clone: One base separates it from a far larger clone, so it is likely a read error. The chain has TRBV7-9 and TRBJ2-7; no clear D gene. There are 12 residues in the CDR3. Germline V CDR1 and CDR2: SEHNR, FQNEAQ (reference sequence). The ends were cut back, 5 bases at V and 7 bases at J, with 12 bases in the middle. CDR3 DNA: TGTGCCAGCAGCCCGTGGATCCCTGAGCAGTACTTC. It yields the protein CASSPWIPEQYF. The full variable domain, rest sourced from reference TRBV7-9 and TRBJ2-7, is DTGVSQNPRHKITKRGQNVTFRCDPISEHNRLYWYRQTLGQGPEFLTYFQNEAQLEKSRLLSDRFSAERPKGSFSTLEIQRTEQGDSAMYLCASSPWIPEQYFGPGTRLTVT.

This chain links TRBV9 with TRBJ2-1; D not certain. This CDR3 comprises 12 residues. Trimming removed 4 bases at V and 10 bases at J, with 12 bases between. Germline V CDR1 and CDR2: SGDLS, YYNGEE. Written as DNA, the CDR3 is TGTGCCAGCAGCACCGGCAGACTCGAGCAGTTCTTC. Translation: CASSTGRLEQFF. The full variable domain, in which reference TRBV9 and TRBJ2-1 provide the parts outside the CDR3, is DSGVTQTPKHLITATGQRVTLRCSPRSGDLSVYWYQQSLDQGLQFLIQYYNGEERAKGNILERFSAQQFPDLHSELNLSSLELGDSALYFCASSTGRLEQFFGPGTRLTVL.

This clone was counted between two and nine times. This chain connects TRBV28 to TRBJ2-4; 9 bases align to TRBD1. The trim removed 4 bases at V and 6 bases at J, leaving 4 bases unmatched. The CDR3 contains 14 residues. The V gene's germline CDR1 is MDHEN and CDR2 SYDVKM. CDR3 nucleotides: TGTGCCAGCAGTTCACAGGGGGCGCTAAACATTCAGTACTTC. Protein sequence: CASSSQGALNIQYF.

Worth noting for this clone: It differs at one base from a far larger clone, so likely a read error. This sample also contains other DNA sequences that code for the same CDR3. The rearrangement joins TRBV11-3 to TRBJ2-1; either TRBD1 or TRBD2 may fit D (5 bases each). CDR1 and CDR2 (germline): SGHNT, YENEEA. This CDR3 has 16 residues. The CDR3 is CASSLDWGSSYNEQFF. The CDR3 DNA is TGCGCCAGCAGCTTAGATTGGGGGAGCTCCTACAATGAGCAGTTCTTC. The whole variable domain, filled in from reference TRBV11-3 and TRBJ2-1, reads EAGVVQSPRYKIIEKKQPVAFWCNPISGHNTLYWYLQNLGQGPELLIRYENEEAVDDSQLPKDRFSAERLKGVDSTLKIQPAELGDSAVYLCASSLDWGSSYNEQFFGPGTRLTVL.

This clone showed up just a few times. Other DNA sequences in this sample translate to the same CDR3. The gene calls are TRBV7-6 and TRBJ2-2; D might be TRBD2 (5 bases). CDR3 length: 14 amino acids. The V gene's germline CDR1 is SGHVS and CDR2 FNYEAQ. V lost 1 base to trimming and J lost 5 bases, with 8 bases between them. For the CDR3, the DNA is TGTGCCAGCAGCTTAGGCCAGCGGACCGGGGAGCTGTTTTTT. This translates into CASSLGQRTGELFF.

This chain joins TRBV7-9 and TRBJ1-3; D is ambiguous. The CDR3 contains 16 residues. Germline values: CDR1 SEHNR, CDR2 FQNEAQ (reference sequence). V lost 1 base, J lost 2 bases, and 12 bases lay in between. The CDR3 DNA reads TGTGCCAGCAGCTTAGTGACCGGACGGGCTGGAAACACCATATATTTT. Translating gives CASSLVTGRAGNTIYF.

This clone was seen only a few times. The chain couples TRBV10-3 to TRBJ2-4; a weak D match, TRBD2 (6 bases). The CDR3 loop spans 14 amino acids. Per the germline V gene, CDR1 is ENHRY and CDR2 is SYGVKD. The V end lost 4 bases, the J end lost 1 base, and 8 bases lay between the germline ends. Here the CDR3 DNA reads TGTGCCATCAGTGTGGGACTCGCCAAAAACATTCAGTACTTC. It yields the protein CAISVGLAKNIQYF.